This TCR beta chain was identified during a study of blood T cell repertoires in COVID-19. TCRdb's table, derived via immunoSEQ multiplex PCR, lists solely in-frame clones and lacks some. The sample consists of 150,000 to 200,000 clones, about 89% of them appearing once. The junction had 3 bases not matched to a gene; V was cut back by 1 base and J by 1 base. Germline V gives CDR1 SGHAT, CDR2 FQDESV (reference sequence). This CDR3 spans 16 amino acids. Participants, about 18 to 100 years old, spanned more than 20 US areas. The rearrangement uses TRBV11-1 and TRBJ2-5; 10 nucleotides align to TRBD1. The TCR comes from a woman in her late teens or twenties who had recovered from COVID-19. The material sequenced was PBMCs or T cells enriched from blood (not recorded which). The DNA of the CDR3 is TGTGCCAGCAGCTTAGGACAGGGGGCCATCCAAGAGACCCAGTACTTC. It codes for CASSLGQGAIQETQYF.